The following is a T cell receptor beta chain sequence with its context. What it recognizes is unknown. Germline CDR1 reads SEHNR; CDR2 reads FQNEAQ (reference sequence). CDR3 length: 15 amino acids. V was trimmed by 2 bases and J by 6 bases, leaving 16 bases between them. These data belong to a study of T-cell reconstitution after alpha-beta-depleted transplantation in children. Study-wide results and caveats: Diversity of TCRbeta at day 60 was high in some patients, arising from surviving recipient T cells and thymic progenitors. Hyperexpanded clones declined; after one year, newly produced T cells mostly supplied diversity. Expanded graft clones numbering several hundred reportedly gave rise to alpha-beta T cells about two months after transplant.

Preparation of the TCRbeta library was carried out with unique molecular identifiers. TCRdb reprocessed the PCR reads with MiXCR, giving one entry per CDR3 protein. This table has a few hundred thousand distinct CDR3 sequences, around 9.1% appearing once. This specimen consisted of PBMCs, obtained before TCRalphabeta/CD19-depleted stem cell transplant. The V and J genes are TRBV7-9 and TRBJ1-1; D not certain. The TCR sequence derives from a boy in the first two years of life with acute myeloid leukemia, due to receive a stem cell transplant. CDR3 DNA sequence: TGTGCCAGCAGCTTACCAGGCTGGCCGGCCCCTGAAGCTTTCTTT. This gives the protein CASSLPGWPAPEAFF.